The 19 T cell receptor beta chains below all came from one sample that was sequenced in a study of T cell repertoires in cytomegalovirus infection. MiXCR was run by TCRdb on the reads, yielding one entry per CDR3 protein. This table holds about 340,000 distinct CDR3 sequences, 25% to 35% found once. These receptors have no identified antigens. Sequenced here: cultured PBMCs, sampled from culture after CMV antigen stimulation. Receptor source: a human donor in good health (CMV status not recorded). Some clones in this sample may be carry-over from other donors' samples.

The chain joins TRBV4-2 to TRBJ2-7; D remains ambiguous. V lost 0 bases and J 6 bases, leaving 12 bases between the germline ends. Germline values: CDR1 LGHNA, CDR2 YNFKEQ. The length of the CDR3 is 14 residues. The CDR3 reads CASSQERSVGEQYF. The CDR3 DNA follows: TGTGCCAGCAGCCAAGAAAGGAGCGTAGGCGAGCAGTACTTC.

This chain connects TRBV11-2 to TRBJ2-2; D remains ambiguous. This CDR3 spans 12 amino acids. Trimming stripped 2 bases from V and 9 bases from J, with 7 bases between. Germline assignment: CDR1 SGHAT and CDR2 FQNNGV. This CDR3 is CASSLSARELFF. In DNA, the CDR3 is TGTGCCAGCAGCTTAAGTGCCAGGGAGCTGTTTTTT.

This clonotype was seen a handful of times. The CDR3 spells CATMRFRGRSNTGELFF. The DNA for the CDR3 is TGTGCCACCATGAGATTTCGCGGGAGGTCGAACACCGGGGAGCTGTTTTTT. The chain joins TRBV6-2 or TRBV6-3 to TRBJ2-2, with 8 nucleotides matching TRBD2. The CDR3 length is 17 residues. CDR1 and CDR2 from the germline V gene are MNHEY and SVGEGT. The trim removed 10 bases at V and 0 bases at J, leaving 13 bases unmatched.

V and J are TRBV27 and TRBJ2-7; D possibly uses TRBD1 or TRBD2 (6 bases each). The germline gives CDR1 MNHEY, CDR2 SMNVEV (reference sequence). V lost 6 bases to trimming and J lost 3 bases, with 21 bases between them. CDR3 size: 16 residues. The CDR3 nucleotides read TGTGCCAGCAGCCCGTTCACGGGGGCTCTTCTCTACGAGCAGTACTTC. Its translation: CASSPFTGALLYEQYF.

The gene calls are TRBV3-1 and TRBJ1-2; maybe TRBD1 (6 bases). The V gene lost 4 bases and the J gene lost 4 bases, with 25 bases spanning the gap. The V gene's germline CDR1 is LGHDT and CDR2 YNNKEL (reference sequence). The CDR3 length is 18 residues. CDR3 region: CASSPGGLNLVRVYGYTF. In nucleotides, the CDR3 is TGTGCCAGCAGCCCCGGGGGGCTAAACCTCGTCCGTGTCTATGGCTACACCTTC.

This clonotype occurred many times. The chain joins TRBV7-3 to TRBJ2-1; D is possibly TRBD2 (5 bases). The CDR3 loop spans 16 amino acids. V was clipped by 5 bases and J by 0 bases, with 14 bases between them. Germline V lookup: CDR1 SGHTA, CDR2 FQGTGA. In DNA, the CDR3 is TGTGCCAGCAGCAAAGAGCGGACCATCTCCTACAATGAGCAGTTCTTC. Translating it yields CASSKERTISYNEQFF.

The chain joins TRBV12-3 or TRBV12-4 to TRBJ2-1; perhaps TRBD2 as D (6 bases). The CDR3 covers 14 residues. V lost 5 bases and J 2 bases, leaving 10 bases between the germline ends. The CDR3: CASSRGYAYNEQFF. CDR3 nucleotide sequence: TGTGCCAGCAGTCGGGGGTACGCCTACAATGAGCAGTTCTTC.

The V and J genes are TRBV7-2 and TRBJ2-1; the match to TRBD2 covers 10 bases. The J segment lost 7 bases and the V segment lost 7 bases, leaving 10 bases of the junction unmatched. Germline V gene data show CDR1 as SGHTA and CDR2 as FQGNSA. This CDR3 is 15 amino acids long. In nucleotides, the CDR3 is TGTGCCAGCAACTCCTCTAGCGGGAGATGGAATGAGCAGTTCTTC. It codes for CASNSSSGRWNEQFF.

The chain joins TRBV5-4 to TRBJ1-5; 9 bases align to TRBD1. Unmatched junction bases numbered 6, after V lost 3 bases and J lost 5 bases. This CDR3 comprises 15 residues. Germline V gene data show CDR1 as SGHNT and CDR2 as YYREEE (reference sequence). The CDR3 loop is CASSSGTGKDQPQHF. CDR3 bases: TGTGCCAGCAGCTCTGGGACAGGGAAAGATCAGCCCCAGCATTTT.

This clonotype has a handful of counts. The chain links TRBV19 to TRBJ1-1; D remains unclear. The CDR3 consists of 17 residues. Germline V gene sequence: CDR1 LNHDA, CDR2 SQIVND (reference sequence). The V and J ends lost 6 bases and 1 base respectively, with 21 bases between them. This CDR3 reads CASSARPWAGENTEAFF. DNA of the CDR3: TGTGCCAGTAGCGCACGTCCATGGGCGGGCGAGAACACTGAAGCTTTCTTT.

This clonotype was found a few times. The chain recombines TRBV2 with TRBJ1-1, with TRBD1 matching over 9 bases. Germline trimming cut 5 bases from V and 4 bases from J; bases unmatched to any gene: 17. CDR3 length: 18 amino acids. The germline V gene has CDR1 SNHLY and CDR2 FYNNEI. The CDR3 here is CASSRRTGDPIRGTEAFF. Here the CDR3 DNA reads TGTGCCAGCAGTCGGAGGACAGGGGACCCGATCAGAGGCACTGAAGCTTTCTTT.

This clonotype showed up just a few times. The rearrangement uses TRBV7-2 and TRBJ2-7; 7 nucleotides agree with TRBD1. Losses at the gene ends were 3 bases for V and 1 base for J; bases not matched to a gene: 6. CDR1 SGHTA and CDR2 FQGNSA come from the germline V gene. This CDR3 spans 15 amino acids. The chain's CDR3 is CASSFSGQISYEQYF. In nucleotides, the CDR3 is TGTGCCAGCAGCTTTTCGGGACAGATATCCTACGAGCAGTACTTC.

In this sample, this clonotype turned up many times. This chain links TRBV7-2 with TRBJ1-1, with a possible D match to TRBD1 (6 bases). CDR3 length equals 14 residues. In germline, CDR1 is SGHTA, CDR2 FQGNSA. The ends were cut back, 3 bases at V and 0 bases at J, with 8 bases in the middle. CDR3 coding DNA: TGTGCCAGCAGCTTCGGGGGCGTGAACACTGAAGCTTTCTTT. Its translation is CASSFGGVNTEAFF. The complete variable domain, with remaining parts taken from reference TRBV7-2 and TRBJ1-1, reads GAGVSQSPSNKVTEKGKDVELRCDPISGHTALYWYRQSLGQGLEFLIYFQGNSAPDKSGLPSDRFSAERTGGSVSTLTIQRTQQEDSAVYLCASSFGGVNTEAFFGQGTRLTVV.

This chain connects TRBV6-1 to TRBJ2-1; unclear D gene. The V end was cut by 5 bases, the J end by 7 bases, with 24 bases between. Germline loops: CDR1 MNHNS, CDR2 SASEGT. There are 17 residues in the CDR3. This CDR3 is CASSYGSSPLSSNEQFF. CDR3 in DNA: TGTGCCAGCAGTTATGGGTCCAGCCCCCTGAGTTCAAATGAGCAGTTCTTC.

This clonotype has more than one count but fewer than ten. The rearrangement links TRBV20-1 to TRBJ2-5; tentatively, D is TRBD1 (6 bases). The length of the CDR3 is 12 residues. Germline V gene sequence: CDR1 DFQATT, CDR2 SNEGSKA (reference sequence). Trimming removed 1 base at V and 6 bases at J, with 9 bases between. CDR3 amino acids: CSARVGAQTQYF. DNA for the CDR3: TGCAGTGCTAGAGTGGGGGCACAGACCCAGTACTTC.

This clonotype was seen only a few times. This chain links TRBV5-1 with TRBJ1-2, with 9 bases matching TRBD1. J was trimmed by 6 bases and V by 5 bases; bases with no gene match: 11. From germline, CDR1 is SGHRS and CDR2 YFSETQ. CDR3 size: 15 residues. DNA of the CDR3: TGCGCCAGCAGACCGAATGCCGGGACAGGGCATGGCTACACCTTC. This translates into CASRPNAGTGHGYTF. Together with reference TRBV5-1 and TRBJ1-2, the CDR3 gives the full variable domain: KAGVTQTPRYLIKTRGQQVTLSCSPISGHRSVSWYQQTPGQGLQFLFEYFSETQRNKGNFPGRFSGRQFSNSRSEMNVSTLELGDSALYLCASRPNAGTGHGYTFGSGTRLTVV.

This clonotype was seen many times. V gene TRBV29-1 combines with J gene TRBJ1-1, with D uncertain. The germline gives CDR1 SQVTM, CDR2 ANQGSEA. CDR3 size: 13 residues. The V end lost 5 bases, the J end lost 0 bases, and 10 bases lay between the germline ends. DNA of the CDR3: TGCAGCGTTTCCAGAAACATGAACACTGAAGCTTTCTTT. This translates into CSVSRNMNTEAFF. The whole variable domain, remainder taken from reference TRBV29-1 and TRBJ1-1, is SAVISQKPSRDICQRGTSLTIQCQVDSQVTMMFWYRQQPGQSLTLIATANQGSEATYESGFVIDKFPISRPNLTFSTLTVSNMSPEDSSIYLCSVSRNMNTEAFFGQGTRLTVV.

This clonotype was detected a few times. The gene calls are TRBV12-3 or TRBV12-4 and TRBJ2-2, with TRBD1 as a possible D gene (5 bases). The CDR3 is 12 amino acids. The germline V and J ends were trimmed by 7 bases and 6 bases, with 9 bases remaining between them. The DNA of the CDR3 is TGTGCCAGCACCCAAGGGGCCGGGGAGCTGTTTTTT. Protein: CASTQGAGELFF.

The chain combines TRBV7-2 with TRBJ1-5, with D perhaps matching TRBD1 (6 bases). CDR3 length: 14 amino acids. Trimming shortened V by 2 bases and J by 14 bases, and 19 bases separated the two germline ends. Germline CDR1 reads SGHTA; CDR2 reads FQGNSA. The CDR3 region has the DNA TGTGCCAGCAGCTTATGGGCAGGGGAGATAGGGGAGCATTTT. Its translation is CASSLWAGEIGEHF.